The next 31 T cell receptor beta chains were all read from a single sample in a study of blood T cells in healthy people across ages. Primed by a sample-barcoded 5' primer and a J-beta primer mix, a second PCR proceeded for 7 to 11 cycles. TCRdb used MiXCR to reprocess the 5' RACE reads, holding one entry per CDR3 protein. The sample lists 1,500,000 or so distinct CDR3 sequences, about 45% occurring once. The sequencing input was blood. The source is a woman under 30 in good health.

The table lists this clonotype with a few counts. The chain is built from TRBV9 and TRBJ2-1; no firm D call. There are 15 residues in the CDR3. Germline V CDR1 and CDR2: SGDLS, YYNGEE. Between the trimmed V and J ends, which lost 0 bases and 6 bases, there was a span of 13 bases. CDR3 amino acids: CASSVEWLYPNEQFF. DNA for the CDR3: TGTGCCAGCAGCGTAGAGTGGCTATACCCCAATGAGCAGTTCTTC.

This clonotype was counted once. The CDR3 reads CASSQTAGTSGRPEYNEQFF. Here the CDR3 DNA reads TGTGCCAGCAGCCAAACAGCCGGGACTAGCGGGAGGCCCGAATACAATGAGCAGTTCTTC. The V gene is TRBV3-1, the J gene TRBJ2-1; 15 bases align to TRBD2. This CDR3 is 20 amino acids long. Germline V gene data show CDR1 as LGHDT and CDR2 as YNNKEL (reference sequence). Trimming cost V 2 bases and J 4 bases; bases outside gene matches: 12.

This clonotype was found once. The CDR3 nucleotides are TGTGCCATCAGAACCGGGACTAGCGGGTTCACAGATACGCAGTTCTTC. This translates into CAIRTGTSGFTDTQFF. This chain links TRBV10-3 with TRBJ2-1, with 12 nucleotides matching TRBD2. The CDR3 is 16 amino acids. The V gene's germline CDR1 is ENHRY and CDR2 SYGVKD. V was clipped by 6 bases and J by 12 bases; unmatched bases: 15.

This clonotype was seen a few times. The rearrangement joins TRBV2 to TRBJ2-1; D is possibly TRBD1 (6 bases). V was cut by 9 bases and J by 4 bases, with 16 bases left in between. The CDR3 is 14 residues long. Per germline, CDR1 SNHLY and CDR2 FYNNEI. CDR3 DNA: TGTGCCAGGTCGAGGCAGGGGTCTTACAATGAGCAGTTCTTC. Translation gives CARSRQGSYNEQFF.

This rearrangement joins TRBV6-1 to TRBJ2-5; TRBD2 matches 9 bases. The J call may be incorrect, as the DNA end agrees better with TRBJ2-7. The CDR3 extends over 16 amino acids. Germline CDR1 reads MNHNS; CDR2 reads SASEGT. The CDR3 DNA is TGTGCCAGCAGTGCCCGTAGCGGGGGATTATCCTACGAGCAGTACTTC. Protein: CASSARSGGLSYEQYF.

This sequence joins TRBV7-2 and TRBJ2-3; tentative D call: TRBD2 (5 bases). The CDR3 contains 16 residues. CDR1 and CDR2 from the germline V gene are SGHTA and FQGNSA. V shed 1 base and J shed 0 bases, with 11 bases lying between them. DNA of the CDR3: TGTGCCAGCAGCTTAGAGGCTAGCTTAAGCACAGATACGCAGTATTTT. This translates into CASSLEASLSTDTQYF.

This clonotype turned up a few times. This chain connects TRBV4-3 to TRBJ2-7; 13 nucleotides agree with TRBD2. The CDR3 is 19 amino acids. Germline trimming cut 4 bases from V and 2 bases from J; bases unmatched to any gene: 14. Per germline, CDR1 LGHNA and CDR2 YSLEER. CDR3 DNA: TGCGCCAGCAGCCGAGTGTCAGGACTAGCGGGAGTTTCCCCCTACGAGCAGTACTTC. It encodes CASSRVSGLAGVSPYEQYF.

This clonotype appeared a few times. The genes are TRBV7-2 and TRBJ1-2; 11 bases are shared with TRBD1. Looked up from germline, CDR1 is SGHTA and CDR2 is FQGNSA. The junction had 9 bases not matched to a gene; V was cut back by 4 bases and J by 8 bases. The CDR3 totals 15 residues. The CDR3 region has the DNA TGTGCCAGCAGCTCCCTTGGACAGGGGGCGCGGGGCTACACCTTC. It translates to CASSSLGQGARGYTF.

The chain combines TRBV4-3 with TRBJ2-1; D may be TRBD2 (6 bases). Deletions cut 3 bases from V and 7 bases from J, with 19 bases between. Germline values: CDR1 LGHNA, CDR2 YSLEER. This CDR3 spans 16 amino acids. The CDR3 loop is CASSQAMGTGLNEQFF. The CDR3 DNA follows: TGCGCCAGCAGCCAGGCCATGGGGACTGGACTAAATGAGCAGTTCTTC.

This chain connects TRBV4-1 to TRBJ2-6; D unclear. V lost 3 bases and J 0 bases, leaving 6 bases between the germline ends. This CDR3 contains 15 residues. The germline CDR1 and CDR2 sequences are MGHRA and YSYEKL. The CDR3 region is CASSHRLSGANVLTF. The DNA for the CDR3 is TGCGCCAGCAGCCACCGACTCTCTGGGGCCAACGTCCTGACTTTC.

In this sample, this clonotype turned up a few times. This chain connects TRBV29-1 to TRBJ2-1, with 11 bases identical to TRBD2. CDR3 length: 14 residues. V dropped 7 bases and J dropped 5; count of bases not matched to a gene: 7. CDR1 SQVTM and CDR2 ANQGSEA come from the germline V gene. CDR3 sequence (DNA): TGCAGCGCATCCGGGACTAGCGGAAACAATGAGCAGTTCTTC. Translating it yields CSASGTSGNNEQFF.

The chain joins TRBV19 to TRBJ2-1, with 9 bases identical to TRBD1. The CDR3 sequence is 14 residues long. Losses at the gene ends were 4 bases for V and 6 bases for J; bases not matched to a gene: 4. Germline CDR1 is LNHDA and CDR2 is SQIVND (reference sequence). DNA of the CDR3: TGTGCCAGTAGTAGGACAGGGGTACGCAATGAGCAGTTCTTC. Its protein product is CASSRTGVRNEQFF.

This clonotype was recorded at least ten times. This sequence joins TRBV6-1 and TRBJ2-3, with a possible D match to TRBD2 (7 bases). Germline lookup yields CDR1 MNHNS and CDR2 SASEGT. The CDR3 consists of 14 residues. Between the trimmed V and J ends, which lost 4 bases and 6 bases, there was a span of 14 bases. CDR3 nucleotides: TGTGCCAGCAGTGCCGGGGGGCTTGCGGATACGCAGTATTTT. Translating gives CASSAGGLADTQYF.

The chain is built from TRBV6-1 and TRBJ1-4; tentatively, D is TRBD1 (6 bases). V was shortened by 6 bases and J by 0 bases, with 8 bases between the two germline ends. Germline assignment: CDR1 MNHNS and CDR2 SASEGT. This CDR3 spans 14 amino acids. CDR3 loop: CASSRDTTNEKLFF. CDR3 sequence (DNA): TGTGCCAGCAGCCGGGACACAACTAATGAAAAACTGTTTTTT.

The chain joins TRBV14 to TRBJ1-1; possibly TRBD1 for D (6 bases). V lost 4 bases, J lost 7 bases, and 16 bases lay in between. Germline CDR1 reads SGHDN; CDR2 reads FVKESK. This CDR3 region has 14 residues. The CDR3 loop is CASSRGRTAGEAFF. The CDR3 nucleotides read TGTGCCAGCAGCCGGGGGCGGACAGCGGGTGAAGCTTTCTTT.

This chain uses TRBV7-9 with TRBJ1-4; no reliable D call. The CDR3 runs 16 residues. Germline V gives CDR1 SEHNR, CDR2 FQNEAQ (reference sequence). V lost 3 bases to trimming and J lost 1 base, with 12 bases between them. This CDR3 is CASSFLGRGTNEKLFF. The CDR3 coding sequence is TGTGCCAGCAGCTTTTTGGGTAGAGGAACTAATGAAAAACTGTTTTTT.

The rearrangement joins TRBV5-1 to TRBJ2-1; possible D gene TRBD2, 5 bases. Germline loops: CDR1 SGHRS, CDR2 YFSETQ. This CDR3 has 16 amino acids. V lost 1 base, J lost 6 bases, and 17 bases lay in between. This CDR3 is CASSLPLAGACNEQFF. For the CDR3, the DNA is TGCGCCAGCAGCTTGCCCCTAGCAGGTGCGTGCAATGAGCAGTTCTTC.

This clonotype has just a few counts. The chain has TRBV7-3 and TRBJ2-6; a possible D gene is TRBD1 (6 bases). The CDR3 totals 19 residues. The V gene's germline CDR1 is SGHTA and CDR2 FQGTGA. The V gene lost 3 bases and the J gene lost 0 bases, with 18 bases spanning the gap. This chain's CDR3 is CASSFQQGITNSGANVLTF. DNA of the CDR3: TGTGCCAGCAGCTTTCAACAGGGAATAACCAACTCTGGGGCCAACGTCCTGACTTTC. Supplemented by reference TRBV7-3 and TRBJ2-6, the full variable domain reads GAGVSQTPSNKVTEKGKYVELRCDPISGHTALYWYRQSLGQGPEFLIYFQGTGAADDSGLPNDRFFAVRPEGSVSTLKIQRTERGDSAVYLCASSFQQGITNSGANVLTFGAGSRLTVL.

This clonotype has only one observation. The chain employs TRBV7-9 and TRBJ2-7; 10 nucleotides line up with TRBD1. The CDR3 is 13 amino acids. Germline CDR1 and CDR2: SEHNR and FQNEAQ (reference sequence). J was trimmed by 6 bases and V by 8 bases; bases with no gene match: 7. The chain's CDR3 is CASLDRGLGEQYF. The CDR3 bases are TGTGCCAGCCTTGACAGGGGGCTGGGCGAGCAGTACTTC.

V gene TRBV27 combines with J gene TRBJ1-5; D is uncertain. Per the germline V gene, CDR1 is MNHEY and CDR2 is SMNVEV (reference sequence). This CDR3 contains 13 residues. Trimming took 4 bases from V and 5 from J, leaving 9 bases between them. The CDR3: CASSYDWDQPQHF. In nucleotides, the CDR3 is TGTGCCAGCAGTTATGATTGGGATCAGCCCCAGCATTTT.

The chain is built from TRBV4-1 and TRBJ1-5; D is undetermined. Germline CDR1 and CDR2: MGHRA and YSYEKL. Trimming removed 1 base at V and 3 bases at J, with 7 bases between. The CDR3 covers 14 residues. CDR3 in DNA: TGCGCCAGCAGCCAAGTGTTAGTCAATCAGCCCCAGCATTTT. Residues: CASSQVLVNQPQHF.

The J gene is TRBJ1-4, the V gene TRBV5-5; D not resolved. This CDR3 spans 12 amino acids. Germline values: CDR1 SGHKS, CDR2 YYEKEE (reference sequence). V lost 4 bases and J 8 bases, leaving 9 bases between the germline ends. The CDR3 region is CASSPRFEKLFF. The DNA for the CDR3 is TGTGCCAGCAGCCCGAGGTTCGAAAAACTGTTTTTT.

This clonotype was observed a handful of times. V gene TRBV3-1 combines with J gene TRBJ1-6; D might be TRBD1 (5 bases). Germline assignment: CDR1 LGHDT and CDR2 YNNKEL (reference sequence). The CDR3 extends over 14 amino acids. Trimming took 4 bases from V and 5 from J, leaving 9 bases between them. The CDR3 loop is CASSPNRNNSPLHF. The CDR3 DNA reads as TGTGCCAGCAGCCCGAACAGGAATAATTCACCCCTCCACTTT.

This clonotype was observed a single time. This may be a read error, as it is one base from a much larger clone. The genes are TRBV7-2 and TRBJ2-4; D is unclear. The CDR3 length is 14 residues. Looked up from germline, CDR1 is SGHTA and CDR2 is FQGNSA. For the CDR3, the DNA is TGTGCCAGCAGCCCAGAGGTAGCCAAAAACATTCAGTGCTTC. Translated, it gives CASSPEVAKNIQCF.

A few counts support this clonotype. V is TRBV6-2 or TRBV6-3 and J is TRBJ2-5; 7 bases are shared with TRBD2. The CDR3 has 15 residues. Germline-derived CDR1 and CDR2 are MNHEY and SVGEGT. Trimming took 2 bases from V and 2 from J; bases not matched to a gene: 5. In DNA, the CDR3 is TGTGCCAGCAGTTACGGTGGGGGGGTTCAAGAGACCCAGTACTTC. It codes for CASSYGGGVQETQYF.

This clonotype was seen a handful of times. The genes are TRBV12-3 or TRBV12-4 and TRBJ2-3; 12 bases align to TRBD2. V lost 6 bases, J lost 4 bases, and 5 bases stayed unmatched. The CDR3 contains 15 residues. The CDR3 protein is CASRRLAGVADTQYF. CDR3 nucleotides: TGTGCCAGCAGAAGACTAGCGGGAGTGGCAGATACGCAGTATTTT.

CDR3 residues: CSVVSVSGNTIYF. The CDR3 nucleotides are TGCAGCGTTGTCTCGGTCTCTGGAAACACCATATATTTT. The chain links TRBV29-1 to TRBJ1-3; D is uncertain. V lost 4 bases, J lost 0 bases, and 7 bases lay in between. The CDR3 sequence is 13 residues long. Germline V gives CDR1 SQVTM, CDR2 ANQGSEA. Combining the CDR3 with reference TRBV29-1 and TRBJ1-3 gives the whole variable domain SAVISQKPSRDICQRGTSLTIQCQVDSQVTMMFWYRQQPGQSLTLIATANQGSEATYESGFVIDKFPISRPNLTFSTLTVSNMSPEDSSIYLCSVVSVSGNTIYFGEGSWLTVV.

This clonotype was observed a single time. V usage is TRBV10-3 and J usage is TRBJ2-3; TRBD1 matches 8 bases. The J segment lost 6 bases and the V segment lost 4 bases, leaving 18 bases of the junction unmatched. The CDR3 contains 18 residues. Germline assignment: CDR1 ENHRY and CDR2 SYGVKD. The CDR3 region has the DNA TGTGCCATCAGTGGGGCAGGGGGCTGGGACCCCAGAGAGGATACGCAGTATTTT. It translates to CAISGAGGWDPREDTQYF.

As for this clonotype: Likely a read error: the CDR3 ends without its conserved phenylalanine or tryptophan. This rearrangement joins TRBV5-1 to TRBJ2-1, with a weak D call TRBD2 (5 bases). The CDR3 sequence is 12 residues long. The ends were cut back, 4 bases at V and 7 bases at J, with 9 bases in the middle. From germline, CDR1 is SGHRS and CDR2 YFSETQ. The CDR3 protein is CASSPGGNEQFS. CDR3 nucleotide sequence: TGCGCCAGCAGCCCCGGAGGTAATGAGCAGTTCTCC.

This clonotype appeared once. The junction does not match germline at one end; this may be a read error. The V call is TRBV13, the J call TRBJ2-5, with D perhaps matching TRBD2 (6 bases). The CDR3 totals 14 residues. Germline V gives CDR1 PRHDT, CDR2 FYEKMQ (reference sequence). CDR3 DNA: TGTGTCAGCAGCTTAAGGGGACTTCAAGAGACCCAGTACTTC. As protein: CVSSLRGLQETQYF.

The chain couples TRBV20-1 to TRBJ2-1; 11 nucleotides line up with TRBD2. Germline V lookup: CDR1 DFQATT, CDR2 SNEGSKA (reference sequence). The ends lost 2 bases at V and 9 bases at J; junction bases unmatched: 9. CDR3 length: 15 residues. The CDR3 DNA is TGCAGTGCTAGACCGACTAGCGGGGAATTGGGTGAGCAGTTCTTC. Translating it yields CSARPTSGELGEQFF.